This is a list of T cell receptor beta chains from one sample in a study of T cell repertoires in cytomegalovirus infection. From the reads, TCRdb called clonotypes with MiXCR, one entry per CDR3 protein. Found here are hundreds of thousands of distinct CDR3 sequences, 8% to 9.5% of them singletons; the top ten hold 3.5% to 4.5%. Sequenced: PBMCs. The receptors were gathered from a human donor in good health (CMV status not recorded). Some clones in this sample may be carry-over from other donors' samples. Each CDR3 is given with its conserved first and last residue. Clone size is shown for a subset of rows, as once, few, many or a class of expanded clone.

v_gene: TRBV15
j_gene: TRBJ2-7
abundance: few
CDR3aa: CATSTNRAVSNEQYF

v_gene: TRBV30
j_gene: TRBJ2-1
abundance: NA
CDR3aa: CAFLPEGNEQFF

v_gene: TRBV28
j_gene: TRBJ1-5
abundance: few
CDR3aa: CASSLTRGNQPQHF

v_gene: TRBV7-2
j_gene: TRBJ2-3
abundance: many
CDR3aa: CALGGKGTDTQYF

v_gene: TRBV7-2
j_gene: TRBJ2-7
abundance: many
CDR3aa: CASSLKREGEQYF

v_gene: TRBV20-1
j_gene: TRBJ2-1
abundance: NA
CDR3aa: CSARRSGQDSYNEQFF

v_gene: TRBV7-2
j_gene: TRBJ2-5
abundance: few
CDR3aa: CASSHPETQYF

v_gene: TRBV19
j_gene: TRBJ1-4
abundance: NA
CDR3aa: CASRTISGEKLFF

v_gene: TRBV5-6
j_gene: TRBJ2-5
abundance: many
CDR3aa: CASSYTRLATQYF

v_gene: TRBV11-2
j_gene: TRBJ1-2
abundance: few
CDR3aa: CASSLLGIDGYTF

v_gene: TRBV12-3/TRBV12-4
j_gene: TRBJ2-1
abundance: many
CDR3aa: CASSRGGSYNEQFF

v_gene: TRBV6-2/TRBV6-3
j_gene: TRBJ2-7
abundance: many
CDR3aa: CASSIPGTTSYEQYF

v_gene: TRBV5-1
j_gene: TRBJ2-3
abundance: few
CDR3aa: CASSIGTVTIRSTDTQYF

v_gene: TRBV19
j_gene: TRBJ1-2
abundance: NA
CDR3aa: CASSTGAVNYGYTF

v_gene: TRBV7-6
j_gene: TRBJ2-1
abundance: NA
CDR3aa: CASSWGSEQFF

v_gene: TRBV10-1
j_gene: TRBJ2-1
abundance: few
CDR3aa: CASSGASPVNEQFF

v_gene: TRBV7-3
j_gene: TRBJ2-1
abundance: few
CDR3aa: CASSTSGTGGYNEQFF

v_gene: TRBV27
j_gene: TRBJ1-1
abundance: NA
CDR3aa: CASSLSAGTRAFF

v_gene: TRBV10-3
j_gene: TRBJ2-7
abundance: NA
CDR3aa: CAISEPWGGGSYEQYF

v_gene: TRBV7-2
j_gene: TRBJ2-7
abundance: many
CDR3aa: CASSVGGDLAGASEQYF

v_gene: TRBV28
j_gene: TRBJ1-6
abundance: many
CDR3aa: CASSPPRQALSSPLHF

v_gene: TRBV12-3/TRBV12-4
j_gene: TRBJ1-4
abundance: many
CDR3aa: CASSPGQGNEKLFF

v_gene: TRBV7-2
j_gene: TRBJ2-5
abundance: many
CDR3aa: CASSFGLAGGRETQYF

v_gene: TRBV2
j_gene: TRBJ2-2
abundance: few
CDR3aa: CASRGGSNTGELFF

v_gene: TRBV6-5
j_gene: TRBJ1-5
abundance: few
CDR3aa: CASSQGRFNQPQHF

v_gene: TRBV12-3/TRBV12-4
j_gene: TRBJ1-2
abundance: many
CDR3aa: CASRGGAGGVYGYTF

v_gene: TRBV3-1
j_gene: TRBJ2-1
abundance: few
CDR3aa: CASSGDTSYNEQFF

v_gene: TRBV18
j_gene: TRBJ1-5
abundance: NA
CDR3aa: CASSVGTDYQPQHF

v_gene: TRBV28
j_gene: TRBJ2-7
abundance: NA
CDR3aa: CASSRRLAGDNSYEQYF